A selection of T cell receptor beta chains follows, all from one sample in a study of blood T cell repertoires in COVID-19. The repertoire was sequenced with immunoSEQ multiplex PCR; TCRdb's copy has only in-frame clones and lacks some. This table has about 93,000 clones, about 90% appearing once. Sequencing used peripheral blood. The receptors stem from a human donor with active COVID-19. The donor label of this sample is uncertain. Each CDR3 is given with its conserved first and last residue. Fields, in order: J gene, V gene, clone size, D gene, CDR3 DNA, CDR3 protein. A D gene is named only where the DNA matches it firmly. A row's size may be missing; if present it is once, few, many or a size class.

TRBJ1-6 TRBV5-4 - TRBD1 TGTGCCAGCAGCCCCGCGACAGGGACTAATTCACCCCTCCACTTT CASSPATGTNSPLHF
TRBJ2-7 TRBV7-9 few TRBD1 TGTGCCAGCAGCTTCGGGACAGGGGTCTACGAGCAGTACTTC CASSFGTGVYEQYF
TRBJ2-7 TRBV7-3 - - TGTGCCAGCAGCCCGTCGACAGGATCCTACGAGCAGTACTTC CASSPSTGSYEQYF
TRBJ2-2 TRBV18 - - TGTGCCAGCTCACCATCCGCAGGGGACACCGGGGAGCTGTTTTTT CASSPSAGDTGELFF
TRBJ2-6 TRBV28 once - TGTGCCAGCAGTTTTCGCCGACAGTTCTCTGGGGCCAACGTCCTGACTTTC CASSFRRQFSGANVLTF
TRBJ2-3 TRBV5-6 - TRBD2 TGTGCCAGCAGCTTGTTTAGGAGCGGGGGGGCCCTGCGCACAGATACGCAGTATTTT CASSLFRSGGALRTDTQYF
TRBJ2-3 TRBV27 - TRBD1 TGTGCCAGCAGTTTTGACAGGGTAGGTGGCACAGATACGCAGTATTTT CASSFDRVGGTDTQYF
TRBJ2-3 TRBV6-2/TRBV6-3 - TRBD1 TGTGCCAGCAGTTCAAATGTCGGGACAGGGGGCACAGATACGCAGTATTTT CASSSNVGTGGTDTQYF
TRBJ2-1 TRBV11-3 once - TGTGCCAGCAGTAGTCATGGGGACAAGCAGTTCTTC CASSSHGDKQFF
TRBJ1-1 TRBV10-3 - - TGTGCCATCAGAAGGACGGACGGGGGCACTGAAGCTTTCTTT CAIRRTDGGTEAFF
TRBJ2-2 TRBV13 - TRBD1 TGTGCCAGCAGCTTTCGGACAGGGTCCACCGGGGAGCTGTTTTTT CASSFRTGSTGELFF
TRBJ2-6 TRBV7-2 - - TGTGCCAGCAGCCCCTCCGGGGCTGGGGCCAACGTCCTGACTTTC CASSPSGAGANVLTF
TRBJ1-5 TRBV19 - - TGTGCCAGTAGGCAGAAGGGCACAGGAGATAATCAGCCCCAGCATTTT CASRQKGTGDNQPQHF
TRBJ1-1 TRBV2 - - TGTGCCAGCGAGAAGGGGCACACTGAAGCTTTCTTT CASEKGHTEAFF
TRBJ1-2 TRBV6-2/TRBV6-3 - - TGTGCCAGCAGTTCTGACCCTTACTCGACAGGCTACTATGGCTACACCTTC CASSSDPYSTGYYGYTF
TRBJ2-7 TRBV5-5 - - TGTGCCAGCAGCTTGGGCGCAGGGGTCTACGAGCAGTACTTC CASSLGAGVYEQYF
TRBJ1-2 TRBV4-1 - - TGCGCCAGCAGCCCGAACCGGGGGGCGCGTGAAAATGGCTACACCTTC CASSPNRGARENGYTF
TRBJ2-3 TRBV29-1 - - TGCAGCGTTGAAGGGGGCAGGTTTAGCACAGATACGCAGTATTTT CSVEGGRFSTDTQYF
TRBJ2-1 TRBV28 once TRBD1 TGTGCCAGCAGTTTGCTCCGGGACAGGGGTGATGAGCAGTTCTTC CASSLLRDRGDEQFF
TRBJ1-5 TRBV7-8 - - TGTGCCAGCAGCTCGACTGACAGGCCGAATCAGCCCCAGCATTTT CASSSTDRPNQPQHF
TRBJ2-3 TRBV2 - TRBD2 TGTGCCAGCAGTGCACCGAGACCCGGGACTAGTGTATCCCGGCCCCCAGATACGCAGTATTTT CASSAPRPGTSVSRPPDTQYF
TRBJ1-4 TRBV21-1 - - TGTGCCAGCAGCAATGCAATACCGGGACAGCCTCTTGTTGAACTGTTTTTT CASSNAIPGQPLVELFF
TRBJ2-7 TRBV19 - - TGTGCCAGTAGTCCGGGATCCTCCTACGAGCAGTACTTC CASSPGSSYEQYF
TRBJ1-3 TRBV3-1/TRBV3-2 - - TGTGCCAGCAGCCAACAAATCGGAGTGACCATATATTTT CASSQQIGVTIYF
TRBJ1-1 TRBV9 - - TGTGCCAGCAGCCTAGGTACAGCCGAAGCTTTCTTT CASSLGTAEAFF